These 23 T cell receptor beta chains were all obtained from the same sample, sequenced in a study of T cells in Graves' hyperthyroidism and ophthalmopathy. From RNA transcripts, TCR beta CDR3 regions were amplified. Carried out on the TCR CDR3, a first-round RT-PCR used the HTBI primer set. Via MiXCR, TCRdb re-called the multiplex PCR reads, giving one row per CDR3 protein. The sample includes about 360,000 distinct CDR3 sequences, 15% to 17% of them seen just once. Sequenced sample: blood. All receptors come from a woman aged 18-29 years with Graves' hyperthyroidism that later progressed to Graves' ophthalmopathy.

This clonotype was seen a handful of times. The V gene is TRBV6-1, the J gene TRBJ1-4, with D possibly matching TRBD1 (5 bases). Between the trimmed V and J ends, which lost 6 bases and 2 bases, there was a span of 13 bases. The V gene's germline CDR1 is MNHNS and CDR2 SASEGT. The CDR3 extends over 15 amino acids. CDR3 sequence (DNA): TGTGCCAGCAGGGCTTTCCCAGGGACTAATGAAAAACTGTTTTTT. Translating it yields CASRAFPGTNEKLFF.

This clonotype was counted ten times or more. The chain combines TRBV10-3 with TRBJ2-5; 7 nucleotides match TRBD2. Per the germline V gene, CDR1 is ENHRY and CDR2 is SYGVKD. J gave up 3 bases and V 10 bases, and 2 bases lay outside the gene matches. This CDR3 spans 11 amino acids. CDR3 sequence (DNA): TGTGCCACCGCGGGGGAAGAGACCCAGTACTTC. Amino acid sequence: CATAGEETQYF.

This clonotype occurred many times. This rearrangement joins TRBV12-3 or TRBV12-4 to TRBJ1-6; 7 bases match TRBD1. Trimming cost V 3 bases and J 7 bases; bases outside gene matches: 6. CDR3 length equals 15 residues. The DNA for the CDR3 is TGTGCCAGCAGTTTTACAGGGGCTGGGAATTCACCCCTCCACTTT. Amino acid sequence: CASSFTGAGNSPLHF.

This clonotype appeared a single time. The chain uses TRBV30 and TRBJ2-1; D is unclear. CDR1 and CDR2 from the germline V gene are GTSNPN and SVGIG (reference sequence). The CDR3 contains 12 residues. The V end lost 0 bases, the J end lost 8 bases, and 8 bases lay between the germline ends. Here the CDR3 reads CAWSVRGYEQFF. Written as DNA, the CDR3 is TGTGCCTGGAGTGTACGAGGCTATGAGCAGTTCTTC.

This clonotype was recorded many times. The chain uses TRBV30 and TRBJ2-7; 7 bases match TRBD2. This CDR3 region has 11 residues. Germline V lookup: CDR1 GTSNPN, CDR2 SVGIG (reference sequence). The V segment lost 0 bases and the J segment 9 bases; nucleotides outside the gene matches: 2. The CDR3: CAWSVRLAQYF. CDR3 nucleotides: TGTGCCTGGAGTGTTCGACTAGCGCAGTACTTC.

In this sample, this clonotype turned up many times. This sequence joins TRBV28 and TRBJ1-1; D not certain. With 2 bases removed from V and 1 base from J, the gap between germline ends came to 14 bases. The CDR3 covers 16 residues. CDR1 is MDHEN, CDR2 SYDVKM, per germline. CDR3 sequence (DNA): TGTGCCAGCAGTTTAGAAGGTACGACGGGGAACACTGAAGCTTTCTTT. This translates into CASSLEGTTGNTEAFF.

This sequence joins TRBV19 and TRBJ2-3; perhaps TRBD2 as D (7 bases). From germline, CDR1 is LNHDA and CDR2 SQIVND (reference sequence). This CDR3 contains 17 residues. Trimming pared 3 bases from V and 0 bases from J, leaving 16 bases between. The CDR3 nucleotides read TGTGCCAGTAGTATCGGGGGGCTCCACGCTAGCACAGATACGCAGTATTTT. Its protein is CASSIGGLHASTDTQYF.

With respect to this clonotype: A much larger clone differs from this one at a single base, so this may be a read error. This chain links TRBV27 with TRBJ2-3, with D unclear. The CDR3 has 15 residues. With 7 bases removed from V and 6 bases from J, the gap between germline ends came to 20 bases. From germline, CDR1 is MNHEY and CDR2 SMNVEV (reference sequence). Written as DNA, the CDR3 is TGTGCCAGCAAGGGCATGGGGATGATGGTGGATACGCAGTATTTT. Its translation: CASKGMGMMVDTQYF.

CDR3 amino acids: CASSSTRAGGGEQYF. The CDR3, as DNA: TGTGCCAGCAGCTCTACTAGGGCAGGGGGAGGGGAGCAGTACTTC. V and J are TRBV7-9 and TRBJ2-7; perhaps D is TRBD1 or TRBD2 (7 bases each). CDR1 is SEHNR, CDR2 FQNEAQ, per germline (reference sequence). The CDR3 is 15 residues long. Trimming removed 4 bases from V and 7 bases from J, with 20 bases in between.

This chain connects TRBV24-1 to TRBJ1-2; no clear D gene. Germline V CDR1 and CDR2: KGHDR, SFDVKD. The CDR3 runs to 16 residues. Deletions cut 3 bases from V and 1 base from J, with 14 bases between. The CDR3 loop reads CATSDPHAGVNYGYTF. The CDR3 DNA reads TGTGCCACCAGTGATCCCCACGCCGGGGTTAACTATGGCTACACCTTC.

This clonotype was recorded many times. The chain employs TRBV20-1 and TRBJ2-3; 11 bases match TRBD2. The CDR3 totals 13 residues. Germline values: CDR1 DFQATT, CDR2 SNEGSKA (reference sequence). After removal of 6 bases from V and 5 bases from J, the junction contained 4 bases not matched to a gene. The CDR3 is CSATTSGIDTQYF. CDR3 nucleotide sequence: TGCAGTGCCACGACTAGCGGGATAGATACGCAGTATTTT.

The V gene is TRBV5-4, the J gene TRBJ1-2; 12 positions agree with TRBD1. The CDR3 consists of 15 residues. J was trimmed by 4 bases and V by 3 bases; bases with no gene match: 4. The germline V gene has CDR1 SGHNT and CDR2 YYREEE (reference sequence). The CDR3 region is CASSSGQGALYGYTF. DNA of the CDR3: TGTGCCAGCAGCTCGGGACAGGGGGCCCTCTATGGCTACACCTTC.

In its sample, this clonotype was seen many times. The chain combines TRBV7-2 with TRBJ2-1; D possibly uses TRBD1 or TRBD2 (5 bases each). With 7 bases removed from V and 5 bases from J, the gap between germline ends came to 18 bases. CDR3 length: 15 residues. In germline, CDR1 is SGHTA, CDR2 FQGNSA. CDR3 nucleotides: TGTGCCAGCATTTCCCGGGACCTTCCAAACAATGAGCAGTTCTTC. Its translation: CASISRDLPNNEQFF.

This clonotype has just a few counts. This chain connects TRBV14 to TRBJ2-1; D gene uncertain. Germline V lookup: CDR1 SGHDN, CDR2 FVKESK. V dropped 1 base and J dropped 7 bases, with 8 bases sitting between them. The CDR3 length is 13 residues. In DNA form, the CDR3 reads TGTGCCAGCAGCCAAGTTAGGCAGAATGAGCAGTTCTTC. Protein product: CASSQVRQNEQFF.

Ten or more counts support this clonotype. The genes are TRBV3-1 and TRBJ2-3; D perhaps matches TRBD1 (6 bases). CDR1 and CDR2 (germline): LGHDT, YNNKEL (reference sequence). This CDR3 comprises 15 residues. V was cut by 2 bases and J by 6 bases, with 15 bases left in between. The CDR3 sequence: CASSQTGTTTDTQYF. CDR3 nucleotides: TGTGCCAGCAGCCAAACCGGGACAACGACGGATACGCAGTATTTT.

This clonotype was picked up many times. The CDR3 here is CASSPRTGTDTQYF. The CDR3, as DNA: TGTGCCAGCAGCCCCAGGACAGGCACAGATACGCAGTATTTT. The V call is TRBV13, the J call TRBJ2-3; TRBD1 might be the D (6 bases). Trimming took off 5 bases at V and 1 base at J, with 10 bases between the two ends. Germline CDR1 and CDR2: PRHDT and FYEKMQ (reference sequence). The CDR3 has 14 residues.

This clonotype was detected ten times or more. CDR3 residues: CASSLEDRVGETQYF. The CDR3 coding sequence is TGTGCCAGCAGCTTAGAGGACAGGGTAGGAGAGACCCAGTACTTC. The chain joins TRBV11-2 to TRBJ2-5, with 8 bases matching TRBD1. Germline V lookup: CDR1 SGHAT, CDR2 FQNNGV. This CDR3 comprises 15 residues. Trimming took 0 bases from V and 4 from J; bases not matched to a gene: 4.

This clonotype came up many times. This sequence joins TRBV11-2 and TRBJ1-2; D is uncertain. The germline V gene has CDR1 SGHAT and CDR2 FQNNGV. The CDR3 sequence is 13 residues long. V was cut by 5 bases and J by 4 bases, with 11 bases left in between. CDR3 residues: CASSHGVSYGYTF. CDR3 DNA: TGTGCCAGCAGCCACGGGGTTAGCTATGGCTACACCTTC.

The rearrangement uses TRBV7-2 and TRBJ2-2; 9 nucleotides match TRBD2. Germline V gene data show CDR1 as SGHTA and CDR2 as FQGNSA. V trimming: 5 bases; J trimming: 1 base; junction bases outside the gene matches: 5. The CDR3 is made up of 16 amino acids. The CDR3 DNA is TGTGCCAGCAGCCCCCTAGCGGGAAGGAACACCGGGGAGCTGTTTTTT. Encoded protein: CASSPLAGRNTGELFF.

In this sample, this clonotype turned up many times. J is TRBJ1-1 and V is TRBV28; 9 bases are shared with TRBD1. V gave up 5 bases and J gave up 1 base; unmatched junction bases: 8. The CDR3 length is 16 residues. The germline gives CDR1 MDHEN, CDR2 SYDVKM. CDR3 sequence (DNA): TGTGCCAGCAGTACCCACAGGGGGCTAAAGAACACTGAAGCTTTCTTT. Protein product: CASSTHRGLKNTEAFF.

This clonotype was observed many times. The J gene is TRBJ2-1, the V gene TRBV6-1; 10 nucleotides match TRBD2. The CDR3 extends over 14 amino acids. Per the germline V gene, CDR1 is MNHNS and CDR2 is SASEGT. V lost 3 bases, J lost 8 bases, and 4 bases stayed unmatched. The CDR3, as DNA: TGTGCCAGCAGTGACCGGACTAGCGGCCATGAGCAGTTCTTC. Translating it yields CASSDRTSGHEQFF.

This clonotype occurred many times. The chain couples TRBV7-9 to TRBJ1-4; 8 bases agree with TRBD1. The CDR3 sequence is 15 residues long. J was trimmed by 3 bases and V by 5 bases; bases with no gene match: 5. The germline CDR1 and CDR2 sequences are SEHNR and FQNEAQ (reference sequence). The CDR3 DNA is TGTGCCAGCAGCCGGCAGGGGGCAGCTAATGAAAAACTGTTTTTT. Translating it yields CASSRQGAANEKLFF.

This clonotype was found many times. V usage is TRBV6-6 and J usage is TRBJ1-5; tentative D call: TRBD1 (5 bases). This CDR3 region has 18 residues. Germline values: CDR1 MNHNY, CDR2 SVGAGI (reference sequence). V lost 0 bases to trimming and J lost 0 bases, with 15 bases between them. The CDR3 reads CASSYSSRDLYSNQPQHF. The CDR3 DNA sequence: TGTGCCAGCAGTTACTCGTCCAGGGATCTATATAGCAATCAGCCCCAGCATTTT.